The clone carrying this TCR beta chain was found many times. CDR3 size: 13 residues. Trimming removed 5 bases from V and 14 bases from J, with 16 bases in between. CDR1 is MDHEN, CDR2 SYDVKM, per germline. With two-round multiplex PCR, TCR beta CDR3 sequences were amplified from genomic DNA. Primers specific to each TRBV and TRBJ gene drove first-round PCR. TCRdb reprocessed the multiplex PCR reads via MiXCR and lists one record per CDR3 protein. This sample has around 20,000 distinct CDR3 sequences; around 50% occur once, and the top ten carry around 29%. The data originate from a study of prognosis after radiotherapy for stage I lung cancer. As for the study in general: Among the enrolled patients, 13 to 15 had newly diagnosed primary stage I lung tumors, while roughly five had oligometastatic NSCLC following surgical resection of the primary tumor.

The source of this sequence is a donor older than 45 with non-small cell lung cancer. Sequencing used PBMCs, obtained before or after stereotactic body radiation therapy (not recorded which). V and J are TRBV28 and TRBJ1-6; D possibly corresponds to TRBD1 (5 bases). The CDR3 is CASSIQPRGALHF. The CDR3 DNA follows: TGTGCCAGCAGTATTCAGCCAAGGGGTGCCCTCCACTTT.